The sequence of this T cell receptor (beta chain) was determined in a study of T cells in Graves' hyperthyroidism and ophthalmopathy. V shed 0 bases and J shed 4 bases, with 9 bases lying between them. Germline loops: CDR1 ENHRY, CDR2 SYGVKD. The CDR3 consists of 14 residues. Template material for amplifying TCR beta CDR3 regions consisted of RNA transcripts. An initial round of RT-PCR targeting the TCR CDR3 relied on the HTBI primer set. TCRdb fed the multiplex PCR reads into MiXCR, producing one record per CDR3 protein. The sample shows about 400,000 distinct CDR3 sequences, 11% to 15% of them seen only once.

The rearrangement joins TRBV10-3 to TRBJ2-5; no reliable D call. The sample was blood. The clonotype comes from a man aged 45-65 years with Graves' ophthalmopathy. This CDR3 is CAISESPRGETQYF. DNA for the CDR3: TGTGCCATCAGTGAGTCCCCTAGAGGAGAGACCCAGTACTTC.